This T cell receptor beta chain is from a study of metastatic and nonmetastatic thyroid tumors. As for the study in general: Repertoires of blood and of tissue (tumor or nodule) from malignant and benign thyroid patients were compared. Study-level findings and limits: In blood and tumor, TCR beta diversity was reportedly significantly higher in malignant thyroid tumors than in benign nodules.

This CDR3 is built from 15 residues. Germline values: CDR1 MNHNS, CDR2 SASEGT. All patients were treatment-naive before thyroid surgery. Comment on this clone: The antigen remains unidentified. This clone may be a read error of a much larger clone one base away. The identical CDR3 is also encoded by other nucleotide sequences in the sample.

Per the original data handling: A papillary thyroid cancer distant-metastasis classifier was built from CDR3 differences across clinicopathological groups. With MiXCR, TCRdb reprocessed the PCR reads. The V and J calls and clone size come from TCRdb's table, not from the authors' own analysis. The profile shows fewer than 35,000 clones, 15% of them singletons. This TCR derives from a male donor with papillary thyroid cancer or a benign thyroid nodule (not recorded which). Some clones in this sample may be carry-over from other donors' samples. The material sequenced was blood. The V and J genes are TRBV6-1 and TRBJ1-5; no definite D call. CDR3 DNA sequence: TGTGCCAGCACTCTAGACCAGTATAGCGATCAGCCCCAACATTTT. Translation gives CASTLDQYSDQPQHF.